The TCR beta chain under discussion was sequenced for a study of brain metastases from non-small cell lung cancer. V was clipped by 0 bases and J by 5 bases, with 14 bases between them. Per germline, CDR1 SGHRS and CDR2 YFSETQ. This CDR3 region has 15 residues. Sequencing was performed with immunoSEQ multiplex PCR; in TCRdb, only in-frame clones are kept and a portion is missing. The sample records about 2,500 clones, roughly 88% being singletons. The sample holds one count of this clone. This chain joins TRBV5-1 and TRBJ1-1; D remains unclear. Sequenced material: tumor-adjacent normal tissue. The receptor comes from a donor over 35 with non-small cell lung cancer. This chain's CDR3 is CASSLVWAARTEAFF. The CDR3, as DNA: TGCGCCAGCAGCTTGGTCTGGGCCGCACGGACTGAAGCTTTCTTT. The full variable domain, completed using reference TRBV5-1 and TRBJ1-1, is KAGVTQTPRYLIKTRGQQVTLSCSPISGHRSVSWYQQTPGQGLQFLFEYFSETQRNKGNFPGRFSGRQFSNSRSEMNVSTLELGDSALYLCASSLVWAARTEAFFGQGTRLTVV.